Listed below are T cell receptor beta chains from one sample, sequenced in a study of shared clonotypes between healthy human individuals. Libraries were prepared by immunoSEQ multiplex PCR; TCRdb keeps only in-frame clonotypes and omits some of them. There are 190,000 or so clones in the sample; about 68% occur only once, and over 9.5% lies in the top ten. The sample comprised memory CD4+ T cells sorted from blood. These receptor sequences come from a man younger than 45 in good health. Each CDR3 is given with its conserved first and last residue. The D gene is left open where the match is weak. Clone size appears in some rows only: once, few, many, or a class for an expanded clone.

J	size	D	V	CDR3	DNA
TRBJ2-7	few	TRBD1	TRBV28	CASSSRDRSYEQYF	TGTGCCAGCAGTTCCCGGGACAGGTCCTACGAGCAGTACTTC
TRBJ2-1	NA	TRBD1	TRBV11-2	CASSSQGYEQFF	TGTGCCAGCAGTTCACAGGGGTATGAGCAGTTCTTC
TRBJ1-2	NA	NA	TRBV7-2	CASSSTQAVGYTF	TGTGCCAGCAGCTCGACCCAGGCGGTCGGCTACACCTTC
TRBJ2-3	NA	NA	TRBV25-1	CASSAGTVSYF	TGTGCCAGCAGTGCCGGGACTGTTAGTTATTTT
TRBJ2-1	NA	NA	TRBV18	CASSYSALDEQFF	TGTGCCAGCTCCTACTCGGCCCTAGATGAGCAGTTCTTC
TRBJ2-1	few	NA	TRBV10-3	CAISGQATRNEQFF	TGTGCCATCAGTGGCCAGGCCACACGGAATGAGCAGTTCTTC
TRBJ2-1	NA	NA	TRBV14	CASSQIPLTGRAYNEQFF	TGTGCCAGCAGCCAGATACCGCTTACAGGGAGAGCCTACAATGAGCAGTTCTTC
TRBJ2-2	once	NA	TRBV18	CASSLTGTTNTGELFF	TGTGCCAGCTCACTTACCGGGACAACGAACACCGGGGAGCTGTTTTTT
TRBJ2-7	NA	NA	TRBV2	CASRWQGPYEQYF	TGTGCCAGCCGTTGGCAGGGTCCCTACGAGCAGTACTTC
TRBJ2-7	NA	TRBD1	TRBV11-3	CASSLGGTGVHEQYF	TGTGCCAGCAGCTTAGGCGGGACAGGGGTCCACGAGCAGTACTTC
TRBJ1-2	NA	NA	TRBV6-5	CASSWNRVLGYTF	TGTGCCAGCAGTTGGAACAGGGTTTTGGGCTACACCTTC
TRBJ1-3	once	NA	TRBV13	CASSRQIRSGNTIYF	TGTGCCAGCAGCCGACAGATCCGCTCTGGAAACACCATATATTTT
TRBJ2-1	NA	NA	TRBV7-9	CASTHHLDEQFF	TGTGCCAGCACCCATCATCTCGATGAGCAGTTCTTC
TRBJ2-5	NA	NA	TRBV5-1	CASSYRGGGETQYF	TGCGCCAGCAGCTACAGGGGAGGAGGAGAGACCCAGTACTTC
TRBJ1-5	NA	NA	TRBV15	CATSRVVRGCCNQPQHF	TGTGCCACCAGCAGAGTAGTCAGGGGATGTTGCAATCAGCCCCAGCATTTT
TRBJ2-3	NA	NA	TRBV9	CASSVDPAGGADTQYF	TGTGCCAGCAGCGTAGACCCCGCCGGAGGCGCAGATACGCAGTATTTT
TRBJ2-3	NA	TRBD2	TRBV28	CASSLIPGGGMVDTQYF	TGTGCCAGCAGTTTGATTCCCGGGGGAGGGATGGTAGATACGCAGTATTTT
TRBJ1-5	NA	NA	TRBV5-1	CASSPETGGNQPQHF	TGCGCCAGCAGCCCGGAAACGGGGGGTAATCAGCCCCAGCATTTT
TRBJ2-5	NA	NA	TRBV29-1	CSVDRGTETQYF	TGCAGCGTTGATAGGGGGACCGAGACCCAGTACTTC
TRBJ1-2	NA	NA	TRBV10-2	CASSELGLYGGYTF	TGCGCCAGCAGTGAGCTCGGACTTTACGGCGGCTACACCTTC
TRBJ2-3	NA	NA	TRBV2	CASSPSVGRGDTQYF	TGTGCCAGCAGTCCTAGCGTGGGGAGGGGGGATACGCAGTATTTT
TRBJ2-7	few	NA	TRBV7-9	CASSLGSDEQYF	TGTGCCAGCAGCCTAGGGTCGGACGAGCAGTACTTC
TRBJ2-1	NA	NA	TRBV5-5	CASSLKDNEQFF	TGTGCCAGCAGCTTGAAAGACAATGAGCAGTTCTTC
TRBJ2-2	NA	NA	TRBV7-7	CASRGAGELFF	TGTGCCAGCAGGGGGGCCGGGGAGCTGTTTTTT
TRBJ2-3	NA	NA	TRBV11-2	CASSSQGQVTDTQYF	TGTGCCAGCAGCTCTCAGGGGCAGGTCACAGATACGCAGTATTTT
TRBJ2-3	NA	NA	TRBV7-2	CASSPRVGSDTQYF	TGTGCCAGCAGCCCGAGAGTCGGATCGGATACGCAGTATTTT
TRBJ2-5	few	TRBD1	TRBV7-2	CASSYRGETQYF	TGTGCCAGCAGCTACAGGGGAGAGACCCAGTACTTC
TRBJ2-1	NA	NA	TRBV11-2	CASSFGTHNEQFF	TGTGCCAGCAGCTTCGGGACTCACAATGAGCAGTTCTTC
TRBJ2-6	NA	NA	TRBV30	CAVAVANVLTF	TGTGCCGTAGCAGTGGCCAACGTCCTGACTTTC
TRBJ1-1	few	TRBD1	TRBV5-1	CASNRDRGGGTEAFF	TGCGCCAGCAACCGGGACAGGGGAGGAGGCACTGAAGCTTTCTTT
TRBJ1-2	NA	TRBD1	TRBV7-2	CASSGLPGQINYGYTF	TGTGCCAGCAGCGGACTTCCGGGACAGATCAACTATGGCTACACCTTC
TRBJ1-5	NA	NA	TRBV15	CATSRAYESAQHF	TGTGCCACCAGCAGAGCCTACGAATCGGCCCAGCATTTT
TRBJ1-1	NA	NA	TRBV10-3	CAIGWRAFEAFF	TGTGCCATCGGGTGGAGGGCCTTTGAAGCTTTCTTT
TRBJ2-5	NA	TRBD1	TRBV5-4	CASSLGGTGGSQTQYF	TGTGCCAGCAGCTTGGGGGGGACAGGGGGCTCGCAGACCCAGTACTTC
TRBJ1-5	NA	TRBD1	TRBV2	CASSNRDRGGAQHF	TGTGCCAGCAGTAACCGGGACAGGGGGGGAGCCCAGCATTTT
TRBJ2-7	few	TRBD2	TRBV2	CASSRTSTEQYF	TGTGCCAGCAGTCGGACTAGCACAGAGCAGTACTTC
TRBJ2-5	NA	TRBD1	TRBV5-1	CASNPGQQETQYF	TGCGCCAGCAATCCGGGACAGCAAGAGACCCAGTACTTC
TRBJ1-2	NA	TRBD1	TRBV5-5	CASSFLQGVGGYTF	TGTGCCAGCAGTTTTCTACAGGGGGTCGGCGGCTACACCTTC
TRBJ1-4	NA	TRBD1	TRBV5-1	CASSLQGAREKLFF	TGCGCCAGCAGCTTACAGGGGGCTAGAGAAAAACTGTTTTTT
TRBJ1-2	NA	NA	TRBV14	CASSQGALRGYTF	TGTGCCAGCAGCCAAGGGGCCTTGAGGGGCTACACCTTC
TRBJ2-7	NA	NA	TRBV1	CTSSQEGTGSVYEQYF	TGCACCAGCAGCCAAGAAGGGACAGGGTCTGTCTACGAGCAGTACTTC
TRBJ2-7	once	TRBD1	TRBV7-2	CASSLLGTGDEQYF	TGTGCCAGCAGCCTTCTCGGGACAGGGGACGAGCAGTACTTC
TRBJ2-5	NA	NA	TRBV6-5	CASSALQGWRGTQYF	TGTGCCAGCAGTGCGCTACAGGGGTGGAGGGGGACCCAGTACTTC
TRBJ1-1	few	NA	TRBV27	CASSLNGLVPAFF	TGTGCCAGCAGTCTCAATGGCTTAGTCCCAGCTTTCTTT
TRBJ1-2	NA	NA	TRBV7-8	CASRPAVGANYGYTF	TGTGCCAGCAGGCCAGCTGTGGGGGCCAACTATGGCTACACCTTC
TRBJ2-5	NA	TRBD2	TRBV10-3	CAISETGLAVNQKETQYF	TGTGCCATCAGTGAGACGGGACTAGCGGTAAATCAGAAAGAGACCCAGTACTTC
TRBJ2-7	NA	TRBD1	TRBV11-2	CASSPLRRDRAYEQYF	TGTGCCAGCAGCCCCCTCAGACGGGACAGGGCGTACGAGCAGTACTTC
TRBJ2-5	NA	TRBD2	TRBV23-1	CASKDSGLAGGDETQYF	TGCGCCAGCAAAGACTCTGGACTAGCGGGAGGTGACGAGACCCAGTACTTC